This T cell receptor (beta chain) came from a study of T cells in Graves' hyperthyroidism and ophthalmopathy. RNA transcripts provided the source from which TCR beta CDR3 regions were amplified. The primer set for the first-round RT-PCR of the TCR CDR3 was HTBI. Using its own MiXCR run on the multiplex PCR reads, TCRdb lists one record per CDR3 protein. The data show around 700,000 distinct CDR3 sequences, under 45% seen once. There are many counts of this clonotype. Its antigen is not known. The CDR3 extends over 18 amino acids. Germline CDR1 and CDR2: SGHTA and FQGNSA. V lost 5 bases and J lost 4, with 23 bases in between. Over 18 months, lack of ophthalmopathy progression marked Graves' hyperthyroidism as stable. Study-wide results and caveats: Before onset, by a median of around 6.1 months, the model predicted ophthalmopathy.

The TCR comes from a woman aged 40 to 49 with Graves' hyperthyroidism. The J gene is TRBJ1-4, the V gene TRBV7-2; D is unresolved. Specimen: blood. CDR3 bases: TGTGCCAGCAGCCTCCATAGAGTCGCTGGACCTTTTAATGAAAAACTGTTTTTT. As protein: CASSLHRVAGPFNEKLFF.